This TCR beta chain was found in a study of cytomegalovirus exposure and HLA in healthy donors. Researchers ran the PCR with 60 Vbeta and 13 Jbeta primers. Sequencing used immunoSEQ multiplex PCR; TCRdb keeps in-frame clones, though not all of them. This repertoire shows some 140,000 clones, approximately 71% found once; its top ten account for 2% to 2.5%. Germline-derived CDR1 and CDR2 are LNHDA and SQIVND (reference sequence). The CDR3 contains 13 residues. V was clipped by 3 bases and J by 3 bases; unmatched bases: 0. This clone was seen only a few times. Sequences were obtained from PBMCs. The sequence was collected from a man aged 25 to 45 in good health and CMV-seronegative. The J gene is TRBJ2-7, the V gene TRBV19; the match to TRBD1 covers 9 bases. CDR3 nucleotide sequence: TGTGCCAGTAGTATGGGACAGGGCTACGAGCAGTACTTC. Protein sequence: CASSMGQGYEQYF.